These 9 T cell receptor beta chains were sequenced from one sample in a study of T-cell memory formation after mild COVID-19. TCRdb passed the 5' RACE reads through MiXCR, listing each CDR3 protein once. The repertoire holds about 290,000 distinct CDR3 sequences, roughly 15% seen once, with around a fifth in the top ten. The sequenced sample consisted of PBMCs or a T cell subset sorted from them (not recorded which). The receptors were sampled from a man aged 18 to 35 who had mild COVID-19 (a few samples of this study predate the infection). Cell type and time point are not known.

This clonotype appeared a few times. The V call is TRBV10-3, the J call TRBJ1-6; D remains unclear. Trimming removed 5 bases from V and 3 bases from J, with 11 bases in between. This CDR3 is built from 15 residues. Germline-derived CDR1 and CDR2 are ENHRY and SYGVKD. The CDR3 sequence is CAISQRRDYNSPLHF. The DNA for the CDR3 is TGTGCCATCAGTCAAAGACGGGACTATAATTCACCCCTCCACTTT.

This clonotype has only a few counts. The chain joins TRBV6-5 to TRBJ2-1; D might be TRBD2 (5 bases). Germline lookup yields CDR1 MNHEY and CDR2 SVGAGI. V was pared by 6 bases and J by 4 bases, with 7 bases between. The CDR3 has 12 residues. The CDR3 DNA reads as TGTGCCAGCAGGACGGGGTACAATGAGCAGTTCTTC. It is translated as CASRTGYNEQFF.

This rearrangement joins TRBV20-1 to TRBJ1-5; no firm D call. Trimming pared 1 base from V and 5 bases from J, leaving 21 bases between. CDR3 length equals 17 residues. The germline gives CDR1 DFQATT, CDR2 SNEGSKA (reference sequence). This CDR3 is CSARGTPLGRRHQPQHF. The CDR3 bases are TGCAGTGCTAGAGGCACCCCTCTCGGGCGTCGGCATCAGCCCCAGCATTTT.

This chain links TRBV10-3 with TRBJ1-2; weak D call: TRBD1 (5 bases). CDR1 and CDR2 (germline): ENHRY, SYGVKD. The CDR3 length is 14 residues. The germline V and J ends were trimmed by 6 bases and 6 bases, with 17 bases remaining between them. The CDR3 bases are TGTGCCATCAGGGGACGGGGGAAGCCGGATGGCTACACCTTC. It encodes CAIRGRGKPDGYTF.

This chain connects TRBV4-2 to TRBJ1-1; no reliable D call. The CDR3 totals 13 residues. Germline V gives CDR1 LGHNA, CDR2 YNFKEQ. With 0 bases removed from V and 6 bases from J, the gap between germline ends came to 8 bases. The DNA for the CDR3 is TGTGCCAGCAGCCAAGAACGGGGATCTGAAGCTTTCTTT. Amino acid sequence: CASSQERGSEAFF.

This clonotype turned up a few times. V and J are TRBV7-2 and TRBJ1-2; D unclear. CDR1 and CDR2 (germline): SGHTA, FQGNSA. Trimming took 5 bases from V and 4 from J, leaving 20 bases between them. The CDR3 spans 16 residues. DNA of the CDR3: TGTGCCAGCAGCCACGCTTACGGCCAAGGAGGCTATGGCTACACCTTC. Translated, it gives CASSHAYGQGGYGYTF. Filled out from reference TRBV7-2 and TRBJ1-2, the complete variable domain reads GAGVSQSPSNKVTEKGKDVELRCDPISGHTALYWYRQSLGQGLEFLIYFQGNSAPDKSGLPSDRFSAERTGGSVSTLTIQRTQQEDSAVYLCASSHAYGQGGYGYTFGSGTRLTVV.

CDR3 in amino acids: CASSQELMGGRGYTF. As DNA, the CDR3 is TGTGCCAGCAGCCAAGAATTGATGGGAGGGCGTGGCTACACCTTC. The rearrangement uses TRBV4-2 and TRBJ1-2; no reliable D call. Looked up from germline, CDR1 is LGHNA and CDR2 is YNFKEQ. This CDR3 spans 15 amino acids. V was clipped by 0 bases and J by 7 bases, with 15 bases between them.

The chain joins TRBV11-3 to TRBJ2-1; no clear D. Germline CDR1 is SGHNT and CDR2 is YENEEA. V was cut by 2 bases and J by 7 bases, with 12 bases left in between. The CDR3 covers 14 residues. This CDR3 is CASSLSRVRNEQFF. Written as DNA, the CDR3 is TGTGCCAGCAGCTTATCTCGGGTGCGTAATGAGCAGTTCTTC.

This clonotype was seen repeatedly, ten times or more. DNA for the CDR3: TGCGCCAGCAGCGCGGGGGGGACTAGCGGGGGCGCCGGGTTCTTC. Protein product: CASSAGGTSGGAGFF. The chain uses TRBV5-1 and TRBJ2-1; 14 nucleotides align to TRBD2. Germline V lookup: CDR1 SGHRS, CDR2 YFSETQ. V shed 4 bases, J shed 15 bases, and the junction held 12 bases outside the gene matches. This CDR3 is 15 amino acids long.